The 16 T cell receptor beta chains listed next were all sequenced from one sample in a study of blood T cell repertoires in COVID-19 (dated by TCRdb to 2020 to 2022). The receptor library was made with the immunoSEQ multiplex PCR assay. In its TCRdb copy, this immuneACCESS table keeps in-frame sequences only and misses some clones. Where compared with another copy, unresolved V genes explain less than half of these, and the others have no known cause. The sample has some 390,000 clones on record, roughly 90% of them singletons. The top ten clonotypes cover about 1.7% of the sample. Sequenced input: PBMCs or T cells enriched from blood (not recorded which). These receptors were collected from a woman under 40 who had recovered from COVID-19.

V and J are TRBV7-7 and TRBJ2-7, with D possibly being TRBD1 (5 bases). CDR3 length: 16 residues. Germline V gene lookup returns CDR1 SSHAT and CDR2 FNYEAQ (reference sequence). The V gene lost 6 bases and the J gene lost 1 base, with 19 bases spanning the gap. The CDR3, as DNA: TGTGCCAGCAGTTTGCGGAACAGACAGTCTTCCTACGAGCAGTACTTC. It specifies CASSLRNRQSSYEQYF.

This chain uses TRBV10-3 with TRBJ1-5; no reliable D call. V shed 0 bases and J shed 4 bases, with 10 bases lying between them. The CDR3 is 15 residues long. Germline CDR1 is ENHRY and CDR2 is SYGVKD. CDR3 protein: CAISESRALNQPQHF. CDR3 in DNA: TGTGCCATCAGTGAGTCGCGGGCATTAAATCAGCCCCAGCATTTT.

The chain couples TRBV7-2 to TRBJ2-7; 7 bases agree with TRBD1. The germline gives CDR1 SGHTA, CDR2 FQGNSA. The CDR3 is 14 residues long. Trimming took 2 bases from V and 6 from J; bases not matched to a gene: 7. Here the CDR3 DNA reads TGTGCCAGCAGCTTATCCACAGGGGCAGGCGAGCAGTACTTC. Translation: CASSLSTGAGEQYF.

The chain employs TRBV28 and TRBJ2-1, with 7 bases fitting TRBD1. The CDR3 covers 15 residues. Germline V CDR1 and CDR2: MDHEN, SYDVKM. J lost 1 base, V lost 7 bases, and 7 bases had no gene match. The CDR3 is CASILQGPSYNEQFF. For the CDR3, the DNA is TGTGCCAGCATTCTACAGGGGCCTTCCTACAATGAGCAGTTCTTC.

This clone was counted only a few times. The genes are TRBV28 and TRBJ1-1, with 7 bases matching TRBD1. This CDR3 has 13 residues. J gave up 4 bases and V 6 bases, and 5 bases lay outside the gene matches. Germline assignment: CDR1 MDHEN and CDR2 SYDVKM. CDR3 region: CASSSDRFTEAFF. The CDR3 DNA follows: TGTGCCAGCAGCTCGGACAGGTTCACTGAAGCTTTCTTT.

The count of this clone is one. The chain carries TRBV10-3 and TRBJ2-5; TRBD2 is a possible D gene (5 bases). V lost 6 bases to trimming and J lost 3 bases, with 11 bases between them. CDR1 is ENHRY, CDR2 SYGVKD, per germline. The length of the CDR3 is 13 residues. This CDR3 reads CAIREDLKETQYF. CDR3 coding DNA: TGTGCCATCAGGGAGGACTTAAAAGAGACCCAGTACTTC.

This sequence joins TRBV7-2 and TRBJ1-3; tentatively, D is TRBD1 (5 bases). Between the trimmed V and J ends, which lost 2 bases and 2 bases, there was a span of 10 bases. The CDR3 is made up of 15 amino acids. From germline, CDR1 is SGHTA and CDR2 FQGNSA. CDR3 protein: CASSLPRTPGNTIYF. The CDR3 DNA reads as TGTGCCAGCAGCTTACCTCGGACACCTGGAAACACCATATATTTT.

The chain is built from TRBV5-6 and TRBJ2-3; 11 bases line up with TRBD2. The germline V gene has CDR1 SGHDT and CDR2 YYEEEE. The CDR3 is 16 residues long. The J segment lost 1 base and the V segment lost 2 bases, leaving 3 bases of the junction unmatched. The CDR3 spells CASSLVLAGGTDTQYF. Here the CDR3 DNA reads TGTGCCAGCAGCTTAGTACTAGCGGGGGGCACAGATACGCAGTATTTT. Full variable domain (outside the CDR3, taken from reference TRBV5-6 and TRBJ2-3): DAGVTQSPTHLIKTRGQQVTLRCSPKSGHDTVSWYQQALGQGPQFIFQYYEEEERQRGNFPDRFSGHQFPNYSSELNVNALLLGDSALYLCASSLVLAGGTDTQYFGPGTRLTVL.

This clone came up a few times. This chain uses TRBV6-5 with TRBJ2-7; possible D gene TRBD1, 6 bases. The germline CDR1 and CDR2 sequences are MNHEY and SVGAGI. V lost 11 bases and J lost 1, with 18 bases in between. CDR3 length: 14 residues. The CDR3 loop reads CACQDSLMSYEQYF. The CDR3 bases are TGTGCCTGCCAGGACAGCCTAATGTCCTACGAGCAGTACTTC.

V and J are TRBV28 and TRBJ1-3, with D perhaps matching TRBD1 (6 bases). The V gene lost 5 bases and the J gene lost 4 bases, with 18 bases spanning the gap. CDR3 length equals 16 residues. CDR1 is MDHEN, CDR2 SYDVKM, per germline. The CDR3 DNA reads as TGTGCCAGCAGTCACCCACAGGGTTTCTCGGGAAACACCATATATTTT. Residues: CASSHPQGFSGNTIYF.

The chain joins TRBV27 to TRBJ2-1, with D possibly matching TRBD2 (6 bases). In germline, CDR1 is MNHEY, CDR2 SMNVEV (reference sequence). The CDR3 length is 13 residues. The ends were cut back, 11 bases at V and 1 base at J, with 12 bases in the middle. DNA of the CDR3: TGTGCCCCCGTTCGGGGGTCCTACAATGAGCAGTTCTTC. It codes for CAPVRGSYNEQFF.

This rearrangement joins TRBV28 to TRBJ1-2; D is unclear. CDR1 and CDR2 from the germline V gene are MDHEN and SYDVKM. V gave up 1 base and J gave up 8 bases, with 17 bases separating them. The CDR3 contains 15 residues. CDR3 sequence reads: CASSLYQTVLGGYTF. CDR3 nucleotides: TGTGCCAGCAGTTTATACCAAACAGTGCTTGGGGGCTACACCTTC.

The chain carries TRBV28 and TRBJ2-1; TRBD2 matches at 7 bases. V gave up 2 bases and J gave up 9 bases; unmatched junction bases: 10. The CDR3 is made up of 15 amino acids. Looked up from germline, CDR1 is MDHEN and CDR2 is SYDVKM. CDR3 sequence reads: CASSLGTTGIREQFF. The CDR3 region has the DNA TGTGCCAGCAGTTTAGGGACTACTGGGATCCGTGAGCAGTTCTTC.

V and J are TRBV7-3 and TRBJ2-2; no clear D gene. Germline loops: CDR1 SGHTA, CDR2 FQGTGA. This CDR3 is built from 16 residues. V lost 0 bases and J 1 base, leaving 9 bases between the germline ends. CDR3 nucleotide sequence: TGTGCCAGCAGCTTAACCCCCCCGGGGAACACCGGGGAGCTGTTTTTT. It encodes CASSLTPPGNTGELFF.

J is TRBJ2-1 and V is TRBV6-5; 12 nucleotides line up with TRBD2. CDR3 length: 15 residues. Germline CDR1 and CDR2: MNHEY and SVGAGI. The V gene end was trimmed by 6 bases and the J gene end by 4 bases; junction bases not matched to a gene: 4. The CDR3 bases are TGTGCCAGCAGCGGACTAGCGGGAACATACAATGAGCAGTTCTTC. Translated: CASSGLAGTYNEQFF.

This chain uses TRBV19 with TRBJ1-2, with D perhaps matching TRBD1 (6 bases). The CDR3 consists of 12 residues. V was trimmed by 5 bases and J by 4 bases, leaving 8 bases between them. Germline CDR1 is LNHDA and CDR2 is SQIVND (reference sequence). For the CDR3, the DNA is TGTGCCAGTAGTTGGGGGCTCTATGGCTACACCTTC. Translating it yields CASSWGLYGYTF.